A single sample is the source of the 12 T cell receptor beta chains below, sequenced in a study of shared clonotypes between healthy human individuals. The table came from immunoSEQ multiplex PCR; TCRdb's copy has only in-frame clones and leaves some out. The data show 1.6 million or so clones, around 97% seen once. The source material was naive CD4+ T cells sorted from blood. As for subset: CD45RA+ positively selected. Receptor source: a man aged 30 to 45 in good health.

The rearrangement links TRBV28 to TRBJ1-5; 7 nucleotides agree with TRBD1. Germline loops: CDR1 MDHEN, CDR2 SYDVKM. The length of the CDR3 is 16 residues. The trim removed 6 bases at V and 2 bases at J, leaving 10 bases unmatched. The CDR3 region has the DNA TGTGCCAGCAGAAAGACAGGGTCCTCGGGCAATCAGCCCCAGCATTTT. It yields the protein CASRKTGSSGNQPQHF.

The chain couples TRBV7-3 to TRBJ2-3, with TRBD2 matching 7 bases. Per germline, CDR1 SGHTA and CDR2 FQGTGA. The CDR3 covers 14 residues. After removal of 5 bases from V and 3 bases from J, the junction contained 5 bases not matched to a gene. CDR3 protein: CASSDGRSTDTQYF. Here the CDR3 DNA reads TGTGCCAGCAGCGACGGGAGGTCGACAGATACGCAGTATTTT.

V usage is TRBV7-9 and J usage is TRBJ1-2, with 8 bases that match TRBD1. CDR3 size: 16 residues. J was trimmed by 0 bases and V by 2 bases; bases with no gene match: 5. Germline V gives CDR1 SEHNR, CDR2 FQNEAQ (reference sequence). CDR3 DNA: TGTGCCAGCAGCTTAACGGGACAGGCTTCTAACTATGGCTACACCTTC. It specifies CASSLTGQASNYGYTF.

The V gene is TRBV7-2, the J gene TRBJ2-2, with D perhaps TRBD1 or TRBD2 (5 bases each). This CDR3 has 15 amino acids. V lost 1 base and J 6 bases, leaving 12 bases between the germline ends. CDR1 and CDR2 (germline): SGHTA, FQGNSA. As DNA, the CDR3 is TGTGCCAGCAGCTTAGGCCCGAGGGGCGCCGGGGAGCTGTTTTTT. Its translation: CASSLGPRGAGELFF.

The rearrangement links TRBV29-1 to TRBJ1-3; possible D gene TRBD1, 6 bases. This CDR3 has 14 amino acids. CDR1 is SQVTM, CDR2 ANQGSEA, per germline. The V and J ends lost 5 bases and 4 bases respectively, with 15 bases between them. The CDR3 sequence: CSVLLQGTGNTIYF. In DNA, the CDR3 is TGCAGCGTTTTACTGCAGGGGACCGGAAACACCATATATTTT.

CDR3: CTVRSRGELFF. The CDR3 DNA is TGCACCGTGCGGAGCAGGGGGGAGCTGTTTTTT. The chain is built from TRBV29-1 and TRBJ2-2; no firm D call. Germline V CDR1 and CDR2: SQVTM, ANQGSEA. The CDR3 is made up of 11 amino acids.

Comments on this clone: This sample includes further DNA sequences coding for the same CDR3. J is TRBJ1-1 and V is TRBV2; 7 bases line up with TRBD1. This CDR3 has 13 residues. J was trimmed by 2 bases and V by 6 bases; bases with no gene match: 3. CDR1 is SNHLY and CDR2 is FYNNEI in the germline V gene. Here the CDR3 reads CASRRGLNTEAFF. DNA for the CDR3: TGTGCCAGCAGGAGGGGGCTCAACACTGAAGCTTTCTTT.

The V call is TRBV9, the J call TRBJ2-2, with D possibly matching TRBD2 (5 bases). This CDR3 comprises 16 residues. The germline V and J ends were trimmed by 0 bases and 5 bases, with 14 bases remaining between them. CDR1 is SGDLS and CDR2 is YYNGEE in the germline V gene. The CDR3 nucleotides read TGTGCCAGCAGCGTAGGGTCCGGGATTCGAACCGGGGAGCTGTTTTTT. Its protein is CASSVGSGIRTGELFF.

The CDR3 nucleotides are TGTGCCAGCTCACGAGGACAGGGAGGGTATGAAAAACTGTTTTTT. Translating it yields CASSRGQGGYEKLFF. The rearrangement uses TRBV18 and TRBJ1-4; 8 bases align to TRBD1. The CDR3 runs to 15 residues. With 4 bases clipped from V and 6 bases from J, the junction kept 7 bases outside the gene matches. Germline V lookup: CDR1 KGHSH, CDR2 LQKENI. The full variable domain, its missing parts supplied by reference TRBV18 and TRBJ1-4, is NAGVMQNPRHLVRRRGQEARLRCSPMKGHSHVYWYRQLPEEGLKFMVYLQKENIIDESGMPKERFSAEFPKEGPSILRIQQVVRGDSAAYFCASSRGQGGYEKLFFGSGTQLSVL.

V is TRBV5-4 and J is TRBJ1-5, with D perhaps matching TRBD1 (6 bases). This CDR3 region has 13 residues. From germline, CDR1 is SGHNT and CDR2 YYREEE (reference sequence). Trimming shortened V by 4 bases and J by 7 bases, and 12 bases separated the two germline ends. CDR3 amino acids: CASSLGQSQPQHF. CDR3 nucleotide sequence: TGTGCCAGCAGCCTCGGACAGAGCCAGCCCCAGCATTTT.

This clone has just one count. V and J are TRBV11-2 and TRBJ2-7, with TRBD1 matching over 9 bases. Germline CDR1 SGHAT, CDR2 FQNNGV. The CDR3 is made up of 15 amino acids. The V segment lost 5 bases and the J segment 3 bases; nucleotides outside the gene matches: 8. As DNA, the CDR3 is TGTGCCAGCAGCATCTCCGGGACAGGGTACTACGAGCAGTACTTC. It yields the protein CASSISGTGYYEQYF. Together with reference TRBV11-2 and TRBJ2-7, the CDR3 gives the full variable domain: EAGVAQSPRYKIIEKRQSVAFWCNPISGHATLYWYQQILGQGPKLLIQFQNNGVVDDSQLPKDRFSAERLKGVDSTLKIQPAKLEDSAVYLCASSISGTGYYEQYFGPGTRLTVT.

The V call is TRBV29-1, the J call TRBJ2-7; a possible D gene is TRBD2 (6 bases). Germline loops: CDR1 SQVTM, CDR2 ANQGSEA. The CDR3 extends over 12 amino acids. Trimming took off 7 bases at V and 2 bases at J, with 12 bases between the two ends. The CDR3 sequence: CSAGEDTYEQYF. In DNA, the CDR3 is TGCAGCGCCGGGGAGGATACCTACGAGCAGTACTTC.